This T cell receptor beta chain is from a study of blood T cell repertoires in COVID-19. Looking at the study overall: Collection of acute and convalescent COVID-19 samples took place in the United States, Italy and Spain. In each case, the material was cDNA or gDNA derived from T cells, B-cell-depleted T cells, or PBMCs.

This clone was picked up one time. Trimming took 2 bases from V and 9 from J; bases not matched to a gene: 4. The CDR3 is made up of 15 amino acids. Germline CDR1 MNHEY, CDR2 SVGAGI. Per the authors' pipeline: Amplification with reference gene primers provided the estimates of nucleated cell counts. Clones were sequenced by immunoSEQ multiplex PCR, and TCRdb holds only the in-frame ones, with some missing. D and trimming were read from the DNA, whereas the V and J calls and clone size are those reported in that table. This table has about 100,000 clones, 70% to 90% appearing once. The sequencing input was peripheral blood. V is TRBV6-5 and J is TRBJ1-6, with 10 bases identical to TRBD1. The receptor was isolated from a human donor in a cohort sampled during active COVID-19. The CDR3 bases are TGTGCCAGCAGTTACGTGACAGGGGGCCGTTCACCCCTCCACTTT. Protein sequence: CASSYVTGGRSPLHF.